This paragraph covers one T cell receptor beta chain sequence. Its antigen remains unknown. The sample belongs to a study of a mutant IDH1 vaccine in newly diagnosed glioma. Turning to the study itself: Vaccination was launched 4-6 weeks after radiotherapy alone, or with temozolomide cycles. Previous treatment comprised radiotherapy, temozolomide, or both, mostly both.

CDR3 length: 15 amino acids. From germline, CDR1 is KGHSH and CDR2 LQKENI. V was cut by 8 bases and J by 0 bases, with 16 bases left in between. Time point denoted: week 11, during vaccination. Doses comprised 300 ug of mutant IDH1 20-mer peptide each, plus topical imiquimod. Donor tumors were new WHO grade 3 or 4 IDH1-mutant, ATRX-lost astrocytomas. TCRdb's table, derived via immunoSEQ multiplex PCR, lists solely in-frame clones and lacks some. Of 20,000 to 25,000 clones in the sample, about three quarters were seen once. The clonotype was recovered from a man aged 18 to 29 with glioma. Some clones in this sample may be carry-over from other donors' samples. The source was peripheral blood mononuclear cells (PBMCs), collected from a glioma patient whose treatment included an IDH1 peptide vaccine. The rearrangement uses TRBV18 and TRBJ1-1; D uncertain. CDR3 amino acids: CASLRAAGLNTEAFF. CDR3 sequence (DNA): TGTGCCAGCCTAAGGGCCGCTGGGCTGAACACTGAAGCTTTCTTT.